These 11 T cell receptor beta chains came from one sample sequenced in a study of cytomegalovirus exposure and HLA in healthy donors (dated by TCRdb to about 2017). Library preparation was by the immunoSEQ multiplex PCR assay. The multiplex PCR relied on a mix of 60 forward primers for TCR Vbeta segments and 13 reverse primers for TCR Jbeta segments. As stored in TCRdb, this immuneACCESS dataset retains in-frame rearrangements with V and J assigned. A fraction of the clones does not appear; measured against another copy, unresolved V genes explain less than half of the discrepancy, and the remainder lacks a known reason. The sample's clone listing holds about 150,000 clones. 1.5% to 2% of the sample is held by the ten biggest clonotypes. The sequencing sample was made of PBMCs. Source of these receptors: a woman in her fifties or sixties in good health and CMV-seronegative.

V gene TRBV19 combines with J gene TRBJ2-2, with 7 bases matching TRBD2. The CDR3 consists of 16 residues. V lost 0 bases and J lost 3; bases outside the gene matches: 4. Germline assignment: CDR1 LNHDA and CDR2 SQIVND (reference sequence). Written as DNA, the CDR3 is TGTGCCAGTAGTATAGACGCGGGAGTCGACACCGGGGAGCTGTTTTTT. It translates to CASSIDAGVDTGELFF.

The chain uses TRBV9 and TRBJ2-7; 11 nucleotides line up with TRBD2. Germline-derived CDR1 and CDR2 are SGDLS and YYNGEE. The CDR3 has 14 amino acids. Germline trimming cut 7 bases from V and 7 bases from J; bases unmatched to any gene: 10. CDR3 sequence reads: CASGPTSGTREQYF. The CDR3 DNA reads TGTGCCAGCGGGCCGACTAGCGGGACCCGAGAGCAGTACTTC. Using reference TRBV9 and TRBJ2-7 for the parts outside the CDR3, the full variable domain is DSGVTQTPKHLITATGQRVTLRCSPRSGDLSVYWYQQSLDQGLQFLIQYYNGEERAKGNILERFSAQQFPDLHSELNLSSLELGDSALYFCASGPTSGTREQYFGPGTRLTVT.

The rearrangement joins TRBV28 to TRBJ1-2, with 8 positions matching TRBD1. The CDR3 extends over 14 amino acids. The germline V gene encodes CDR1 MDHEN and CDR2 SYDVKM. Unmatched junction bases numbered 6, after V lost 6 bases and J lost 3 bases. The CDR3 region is CASSKGQVYYGYTF. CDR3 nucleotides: TGTGCCAGCAGCAAGGGACAGGTCTACTATGGCTACACCTTC.

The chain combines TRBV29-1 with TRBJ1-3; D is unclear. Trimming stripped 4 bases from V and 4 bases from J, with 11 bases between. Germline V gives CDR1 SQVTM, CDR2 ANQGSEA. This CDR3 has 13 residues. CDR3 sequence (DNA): TGCAGCGTTGGACTCCTTGGGGGAAACACCATATATTTT. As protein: CSVGLLGGNTIYF.

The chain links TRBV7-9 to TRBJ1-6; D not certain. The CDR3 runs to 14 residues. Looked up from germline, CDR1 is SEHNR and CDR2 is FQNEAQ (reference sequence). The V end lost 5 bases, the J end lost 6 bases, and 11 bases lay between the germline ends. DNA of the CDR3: TGTGCCAGCAGCCGCGAGGCATTTAATTCACCCCTCCACTTT. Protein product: CASSREAFNSPLHF.

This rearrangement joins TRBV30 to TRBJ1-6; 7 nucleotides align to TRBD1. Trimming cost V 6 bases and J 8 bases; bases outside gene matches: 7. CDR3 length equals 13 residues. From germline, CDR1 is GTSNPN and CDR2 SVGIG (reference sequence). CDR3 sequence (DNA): TGTGCCTGTCGACAGGGTGGATATTCACCCCTCCACTTT. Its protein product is CACRQGGYSPLHF.

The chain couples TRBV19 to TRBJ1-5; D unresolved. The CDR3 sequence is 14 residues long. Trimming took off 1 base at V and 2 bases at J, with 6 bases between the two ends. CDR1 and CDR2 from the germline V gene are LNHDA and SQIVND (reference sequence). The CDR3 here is CASSIVEGNQPQHF. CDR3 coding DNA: TGTGCCAGTAGTATAGTGGAGGGCAATCAGCCCCAGCATTTT.

Written as DNA, the CDR3 is TGTGCCAGCCGATCTAGCGTTAGCACAGATACGCAGTATTTT. It encodes CASRSSVSTDTQYF. The V call is TRBV2, the J call TRBJ2-3; D possibly corresponds to TRBD2 (6 bases). The CDR3 is made up of 14 amino acids. The V end was cut by 8 bases, the J end by 0 bases, with 12 bases between. The germline V gene encodes CDR1 SNHLY and CDR2 FYNNEI.

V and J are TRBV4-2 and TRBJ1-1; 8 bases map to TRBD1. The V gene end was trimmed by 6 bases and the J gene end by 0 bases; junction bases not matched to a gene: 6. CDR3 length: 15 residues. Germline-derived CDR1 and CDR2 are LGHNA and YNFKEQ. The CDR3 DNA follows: TGTGCCAGCAGGACAGGGGAGACGATGAACACTGAAGCTTTCTTT. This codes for CASRTGETMNTEAFF.

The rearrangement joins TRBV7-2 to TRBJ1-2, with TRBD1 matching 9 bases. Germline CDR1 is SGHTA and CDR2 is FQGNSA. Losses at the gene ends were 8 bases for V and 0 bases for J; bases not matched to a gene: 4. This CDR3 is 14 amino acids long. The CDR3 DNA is TGTGCCAGCGGCCGGGACAGGGCTAACTATGGCTACACCTTC. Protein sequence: CASGRDRANYGYTF. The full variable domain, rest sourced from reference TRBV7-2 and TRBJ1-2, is GAGVSQSPSNKVTEKGKDVELRCDPISGHTALYWYRQSLGQGLEFLIYFQGNSAPDKSGLPSDRFSAERTGGSVSTLTIQRTQQEDSAVYLCASGRDRANYGYTFGSGTRLTVV.

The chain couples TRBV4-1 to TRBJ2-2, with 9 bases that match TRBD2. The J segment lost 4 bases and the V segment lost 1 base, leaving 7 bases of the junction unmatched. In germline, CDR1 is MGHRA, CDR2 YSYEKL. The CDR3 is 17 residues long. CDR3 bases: TGCGCCAGCAGCCAAGTGGGCGGGAGGGCCGCCACCGGGGAGCTGTTTTTT. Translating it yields CASSQVGGRAATGELFF.